A single sample gave rise to the 25 T cell receptor beta chains below, sequenced in a study of T cell clonality in common variable immunodeficiency. Study-wide results and limits: Reportedly, TCR beta sequences from common variable immunodeficiency showed fewer deletions and N-nucleotide insertions.

Their antigen targets remain unknown. Method: immunoSEQ multiplex PCR; TCRdb's copy keeps in-frame clones and lacks some. Altogether 15,000 to 20,000 clones were found in the sample, and no singletons occur. Sequences were obtained from peripheral blood mononuclear cells. These receptors all stem from a human donor with common variable immunodeficiency.

This clone showed up just a few times. Read coverage stops 3 residues before the CDR3 terminus; the germline J gene supplies the remainder. V gene TRBV30 combines with J gene TRBJ1-6; 9 nucleotides agree with TRBD1. The CDR3 runs 15 residues. Germline V lookup: CDR1 GTSNPN, CDR2 SVGIG (reference sequence). V lost 3 bases, J lost 11 bases, and 11 bases stayed unmatched. CDR3 DNA (partial): TGTGCCTGGAGAGCAGGGACAGGGCGAATAGCACCC. Translating gives CAWRAGTGRIAP. The entire CDR3 sequence reads CAWRAGTGRIAPLHF.

This clone has only a few counts. The sequence runs out 3 residues before the end of the CDR3; the remainder is reconstructed from the germline J gene. The genes are TRBV19 and TRBJ1-2; D may be TRBD1 (6 bases). This CDR3 contains 15 residues. Trimming took off 5 bases at V and 0 bases at J, with 13 bases between the two ends. The V gene's germline CDR1 is LNHDA and CDR2 SQIVND (reference sequence). The CDR3 bases that were read are TGTGCCAGTAGTGAGGACAGCGAGACTAACTATGGC. Its translation: CASSEDSETNYG. The entire CDR3 is CASSEDSETNYGYTF.

This clone has just a few counts. Within the sample, other DNA sequences also encode this same CDR3. The CDR3 reads CASSLAYRGRETQYF. The CDR3 DNA, read in part, is TGTGCCAGCAGCTTAGCTTACAGGGGGCGCGAGACC. V is TRBV7-2 and J is TRBJ2-5, with 9 bases aligning to TRBD1. The read stops 3 residues short of the end of the CDR3; the missing end is completed from the germline J gene. Germline-derived CDR1 and CDR2 are SGHTA and FQGNSA. The V and J ends lost 0 bases and 5 bases, in that order; junction bases with no gene match: 4. This CDR3 is built from 15 residues.

To note about this clone: Read sequence stops 3 residues before the CDR3 end, and the germline J gene provides the missing end. This rearrangement joins TRBV7-8 to TRBJ2-3, with 10 bases aligning to TRBD1. This CDR3 has 16 residues. Per germline, CDR1 SGHVS and CDR2 FQNEAQ. Trimming took 1 base from V and 7 from J; bases not matched to a gene: 8. CDR3 region: CASSLVVGQGLYTQYF. CDR3 bases read: TGTGCCAGCAGCTTAGTTGTGGGACAGGGGCTTTATACG.

This clone was found a few times. The sequenced fragment ends 3 residues before the CDR3 boundary, so the rest is inferred from the germline J gene. The chain is built from TRBV20-1 and TRBJ2-7, with 9 bases that match TRBD2. The germline V gene encodes CDR1 DFQATT and CDR2 SNEGSKA (reference sequence). The J segment lost 2 bases and the V segment lost 6 bases, leaving 5 bases of the junction unmatched. This CDR3 contains 13 residues. The sequenced CDR3 bases are TGCAGTGCCCCGGGACTAGCCACCTACGAG. This sequence encodes CSAPGLATYE. In full, the CDR3 reads CSAPGLATYEQYF.

This clone was observed many times. The read ends 3 residues early relative to the CDR3; the germline J gene fills the gap. The chain recombines TRBV4-1 with TRBJ2-1; a possible D gene is TRBD2 (6 bases). The V end lost 0 bases, the J end lost 0 bases, and 15 bases lay between the germline ends. CDR3 size: 18 residues. Germline V CDR1 and CDR2: MGHRA, YSYEKL. CDR3 sequence reads: CASSQDQGAGSSYNEQFF. The DNA read from the CDR3 is TGCGCCAGCAGCCAAGATCAAGGCGCGGGGAGCTCCTACAATGAG.

This clone was seen many times. The sequence runs out 3 residues before the end of the CDR3; the remainder is reconstructed from the germline J gene. The rearrangement joins TRBV15 to TRBJ1-6; no definite D call. CDR3 length: 13 amino acids. Deletions cut 2 bases from V and 5 bases from J, with 4 bases between. CDR1 and CDR2 (germline): LNHNV, YYDKDF (reference sequence). CDR3 loop: CATSRRDNSPLHF. The DNA read from the CDR3 is TGTGCCACCAGCAGACGGGATAATTCACCC.

About this clone itself: The read comes to an end 3 residues before the CDR3 does, leaving the germline J gene to fill in the end. V usage is TRBV30 and J usage is TRBJ2-7, with 7 bases identical to TRBD1. Trimming took 5 bases from V and 2 from J; bases not matched to a gene: 0. This CDR3 contains 11 residues. The germline CDR1 and CDR2 sequences are GTSNPN and SVGIG (reference sequence). The DNA read from the CDR3 is TGTGCCTGGGGACAGGCCTACGAG. Encoded protein: CAWGQAYE. The whole CDR3 is CAWGQAYEQYF.

This clone was observed a few times. The read halts 3 residues ahead of the CDR3 end, with the missing end drawn from the germline J gene. V is TRBV6-2 or TRBV6-3 and J is TRBJ2-5, with TRBD2 as a possible D gene (6 bases). The CDR3 runs to 14 residues. Looked up from germline, CDR1 is MNHEY and CDR2 is SVGEGT. Trimming cost V 5 bases and J 2 bases, with 12 bases left between them. CDR3 DNA, as far as it was read: TGTGCCAGCAGTAGTTACGGAGGGCAAGAGACC. It yields the protein CASSSYGGQET. The entire CDR3 protein is CASSSYGGQETQYF.

This clone showed up many times. The CDR3 is cut off 3 residues early in the read; its end comes from the germline J gene. This chain connects TRBV7-2 to TRBJ1-6; TRBD1 aligns across 8 bases. Germline-derived CDR1 and CDR2 are SGHTA and FQGNSA. The CDR3 contains 15 residues. J was trimmed by 4 bases and V by 5 bases; bases with no gene match: 4. The CDR3 region is CASSTGQGYNSPLHF. The CDR3 DNA, read in part, is TGTGCCAGCAGCACTGGACAGGGTTATAATTCACCC.

This clone has a count of ten or more. The CDR3 extends 3 residues past the end of the read, so its final part is completed from the germline J gene. The J gene is TRBJ1-1, the V gene TRBV5-1; TRBD1 aligns across 7 bases. CDR1 is SGHRS and CDR2 is YFSETQ in the germline V gene. The CDR3 totals 13 residues. The V and J ends lost 6 bases and 6 bases, in that order; junction bases with no gene match: 8. CDR3 DNA (partial): TGCGCCAGCACCCCAACCAGGGGGGCTGAA. Translated, it gives CASTPTRGAE. The complete CDR3 protein is CASTPTRGAEAFF. Variable domain in full (rest from reference TRBV5-1 and TRBJ1-1): KAGVTQTPRYLIKTRGQQVTLSCSPISGHRSVSWYQQTPGQGLQFLFEYFSETQRNKGNFPGRFSGRQFSNSRSEMNVSTLELGDSALYLCASTPTRGAEAFFGQGTRLTVV.

This clone was counted a few times. With the read ending 3 residues before the CDR3 end, the germline J gene is used to fill in that end. This chain uses TRBV7-2 with TRBJ2-7, with 8 nucleotides matching TRBD1. V shed 6 bases and J 0 bases; nucleotides not matched to a gene: 1. CDR1 is SGHTA, CDR2 FQGNSA, per germline. The CDR3 extends over 13 amino acids. CDR3 protein: CASSDRGSYEQYF. Incomplete CDR3 DNA: TGTGCCAGCAGTGACAGGGGCTCCTACGAG. The whole variable domain, filled in from reference TRBV7-2 and TRBJ2-7, reads GAGVSQSPSNKVTEKGKDVELRCDPISGHTALYWYRQSLGQGLEFLIYFQGNSAPDKSGLPSDRFSAERTGGSVSTLTIQRTQQEDSAVYLCASSDRGSYEQYFGPGTRLTVT.

Relative to its sample, this clone is medium-sized. The read gets to within 3 residues of the CDR3 end, and the germline J gene fills in the rest. The rearrangement uses TRBV19 and TRBJ2-7, with TRBD1 identical over 10 bases. Germline values: CDR1 LNHDA, CDR2 SQIVND (reference sequence). CDR3 length equals 15 residues. After removal of 6 bases from V and 1 base from J, the junction contained 6 bases not matched to a gene. CDR3 bases read: TGTGCCAGTAGAGCCTGGGACAGGGGTTCCTACGAG. Its protein is CASRAWDRGSYE. The whole CDR3 protein is CASRAWDRGSYEQYF.

Comment on this clone: From the germline J gene comes the end of the CDR3, since the read stops 3 residues before it. The chain has TRBV7-2 and TRBJ2-1; TRBD2 agrees at 7 bases. J was trimmed by 9 bases and V by 6 bases; bases with no gene match: 14. The CDR3 sequence is 15 residues long. Germline V gene sequence: CDR1 SGHTA, CDR2 FQGNSA. The CDR3 DNA, read in part, is TGTGCCAGCAGTCCTTTAGCGGGTTTAGCTGGTGAG. This codes for CASSPLAGLAGE. The full CDR3 protein is CASSPLAGLAGEQFF.

This clone appeared many times. The read halts 3 residues ahead of the CDR3 end, with the missing end drawn from the germline J gene. This rearrangement joins TRBV6-2 or TRBV6-3 to TRBJ1-4; D uncertain. V shed 2 bases and J shed 7 bases, with 8 bases lying between them. The CDR3 is 13 residues long. CDR1 and CDR2 from the germline V gene are MNHEY and SVGEGT. The part of the CDR3 DNA that was read is TGTGCCAGCAGTTACGGGCAGAGTGAAAAA. It yields the protein CASSYGQSEK. The entire CDR3 sequence reads CASSYGQSEKLFF.

This clone has only a few counts. The read terminates 3 residues ahead of where the CDR3 ends, so the germline J gene completes it. The chain has TRBV29-1 and TRBJ2-3; 10 positions agree with TRBD2. Germline V gene lookup returns CDR1 SQVTM and CDR2 ANQGSEA. This CDR3 has 18 residues. With V trimmed by 1 base and J by 4 bases, 14 bases remained unmatched. CDR3 residues: CSVEASGLAFLAADTQYF. Partial CDR3 DNA: TGCAGCGTTGAAGCGTCGGGACTAGCGTTTCTTGCGGCAGATACG.

This clone has ten or more counts. The CDR3 end falls 3 residues outside the read, so it is completed with the germline J gene. J is TRBJ2-5 and V is TRBV7-9, with 10 nucleotides matching TRBD2. V lost 4 bases and J lost 2; bases outside the gene matches: 4. Per germline, CDR1 SEHNR and CDR2 FQNEAQ (reference sequence). The CDR3 is 15 amino acids. The CDR3 reads CASSSLAGAQETQYF. The sequenced CDR3 bases are TGTGCCAGCAGCTCTCTAGCGGGAGCTCAAGAGACC.

This clone was observed many times. The read falls 3 residues short of the CDR3 end, and the missing part is taken from the germline J gene. The genes are TRBV5-6 and TRBJ2-7; tentatively, D is TRBD2 (6 bases). Germline CDR1 and CDR2: SGHDT and YYEEEE. This CDR3 has 15 amino acids. V shed 6 bases and J shed 5 bases, with 21 bases lying between them. CDR3 DNA (partial): TGTGCCAGCACCACCCCGGGCGGGGCGTTAGACGAG. As protein: CASTTPGGALDE. The entire CDR3 reads CASTTPGGALDEQYF.

This clone has just a few counts. The read stops 3 residues short of the end of the CDR3; the missing end is completed from the germline J gene. V and J are TRBV19 and TRBJ1-5; 7 positions agree with TRBD1. The germline CDR1 and CDR2 sequences are LNHDA and SQIVND (reference sequence). The CDR3 runs 13 residues. Germline trimming cut 8 bases from V and 5 bases from J; bases unmatched to any gene: 6. CDR3 DNA, as far as it was read: TGTGCCAGTTCCCGACAGGGTTATCAGCCC. Translation: CASSRQGYQP. The whole CDR3 protein is CASSRQGYQPQHF.

Notes on this clone: The CDR3 is cut off 3 residues early in the read; its end comes from the germline J gene. The chain is built from TRBV2 and TRBJ1-5; the D is unclear. Between the trimmed V and J ends, which lost 2 bases and 0 bases, there was a span of 5 bases. From germline, CDR1 is SNHLY and CDR2 FYNNEI. This CDR3 has 14 residues. The CDR3 DNA, read in part, is TGTGCCAGCAGTGAAATCAGTAGCAATCAGCCC. It yields the protein CASSEISSNQP. The complete CDR3 sequence is CASSEISSNQPQHF.

This clone was recorded a few times. The read falls 3 residues short of the CDR3 end, and the missing part is taken from the germline J gene. This chain joins TRBV7-9 and TRBJ1-1; D remains ambiguous. Germline V CDR1 and CDR2: SEHNR, FQNEAQ (reference sequence). Between the trimmed V and J ends, which lost 3 bases and 3 bases, there was a span of 5 bases. The CDR3 consists of 12 residues. The CDR3 bases that were read are TGTGCCAGCAGCTTCGGGGACACTGAA. It specifies CASSFGDTE. Given in full, the CDR3 is CASSFGDTEAFF.

To note about this clone: The read finishes 3 residues shy of the CDR3 end, and the germline J gene is used to complete it. The chain couples TRBV5-1 to TRBJ2-1; possible D gene TRBD2, 5 bases. Trimming left V 4 bases short and J 3 bases short, with 20 bases between. Germline V lookup: CDR1 SGHRS, CDR2 YFSETQ. CDR3 length: 17 amino acids. The CDR3 is CASSLTTSLGGYNEQFF. Partial CDR3 DNA: TGCGCCAGCAGCCTGACTACATCCCTCGGCGGCTACAATGAG. The full variable domain, completed using reference TRBV5-1 and TRBJ2-1, is KAGVTQTPRYLIKTRGQQVTLSCSPISGHRSVSWYQQTPGQGLQFLFEYFSETQRNKGNFPGRFSGRQFSNSRSEMNVSTLELGDSALYLCASSLTTSLGGYNEQFFGPGTRLTVL.

CDR3 in amino acids: CASSYGLLSGNTIYF. CDR3 DNA (partial): TGTGCCAGCAGTTACGGGCTCCTCTCTGGAAACACC. V is TRBV6-2 or TRBV6-3 and J is TRBJ1-3, with D unclear. From the germline J gene comes the end of the CDR3, since the read stops 3 residues before it. The CDR3 length is 15 residues. Germline V gene lookup returns CDR1 MNHEY and CDR2 SVGEGT. Trimming removed 2 bases from V and 0 bases from J, with 8 bases in between.

In the case of this clone: The CDR3 goes on 3 residues after the read ends, and that part is filled in from the germline J gene. The genes are TRBV19 and TRBJ2-7, with D perhaps matching TRBD1 (5 bases). The V gene's germline CDR1 is LNHDA and CDR2 SQIVND (reference sequence). The ends were cut back, 4 bases at V and 2 bases at J, with 12 bases in the middle. The CDR3 extends over 14 amino acids. The CDR3 loop reads CASSTSQQAYEQYF. The DNA read from the CDR3 is TGTGCCAGTAGTACCTCTCAACAGGCCTACGAG. The entire variable domain, with the rest obtained from reference TRBV19 and TRBJ2-7, is as follows: DGGITQSPKYLFRKEGQNVTLSCEQNLNHDAMYWYRQDPGQGLRLIYYSQIVNDFQKGDIAEGYSVSREKKESFPLTVTSAQKNPTAFYLCASSTSQQAYEQYFGPGTRLTVT.

This clone was found a few times. The missing CDR3 end, 3 residues past where the read stops, is filled in from the germline J gene. This chain uses TRBV5-1 with TRBJ1-2; D uncertain. The germline gives CDR1 SGHRS, CDR2 YFSETQ. This CDR3 region has 14 residues. V shed 4 bases and J shed 4 bases, with 14 bases lying between them. CDR3 DNA (partial): TGCGCCAGCAGCCAGGACTCCGAGACCTATGGC. Amino acid sequence: CASSQDSETYG. The CDR3, in full, reads CASSQDSETYGYTF.